Listed below are T cell receptor beta chains from one sample, sequenced in a study of CD4 T cells in relation to SARS-CoV-2 and coronaviruses. Their recognized antigens are unknown. Clones were sequenced by immunoSEQ multiplex PCR, and TCRdb holds only the in-frame ones, with some missing. This sample carries more than 20,000 clones, about three fifths of them seen once, and the ten largest clones take 8% to 13%. The sample taken for sequencing was CD4+ T cells from PBMCs, cultured in vitro. The receptor set was obtained from a human donor in good health. CDR3s include the opening cysteine and the closing phenylalanine or tryptophan. Each record gives: CDR3 protein, CDR3 DNA, clone size, CDR3 length, D gene, J gene, V gene. The D gene is left open where the match is weak. Clone size is shown for a subset of rows, as once, few, many or a class of expanded clone.

cdr3_aa: CASSMFHRGHF
cdr3_nt: TGTGCCAGTAGTATGTTCCACCGAGGTCACTTC
clone_size: few
cdr3_length: 11
d_call: -
j_call: TRBJ2-7
v_call: TRBV19

cdr3_aa: CASSLAGTSNEQYF
cdr3_nt: TGCGCCAGCAGCTTGGCCGGGACTAGTAACGAGCAGTACTTC
clone_size: -
cdr3_length: 14
d_call: TRBD2
j_call: TRBJ2-7
v_call: TRBV5-1

cdr3_aa: CASSQWIGQGAGYTF
cdr3_nt: TGCGCCAGCAGCCAATGGATCGGCCAAGGGGCCGGCTACACCTTC
clone_size: -
cdr3_length: 15
d_call: -
j_call: TRBJ1-2
v_call: TRBV4-3

cdr3_aa: CAWSRSSYNSPLHF
cdr3_nt: TGTGCCTGGAGTCGGAGCTCCTATAATTCACCCCTCCACTTT
clone_size: -
cdr3_length: 14
d_call: -
j_call: TRBJ1-6
v_call: TRBV30

cdr3_aa: CASLPRETGDTQYF
cdr3_nt: TGTGCCAGCCTCCCTCGAGAAACCGGGGATACGCAGTATTTT
clone_size: -
cdr3_length: 14
d_call: -
j_call: TRBJ2-3
v_call: TRBV18

cdr3_aa: CASSESALSQHF
cdr3_nt: TGCGCCAGCAGTGAGTCGGCCTTGTCCCAGCATTTT
clone_size: -
cdr3_length: 12
d_call: -
j_call: TRBJ1-5
v_call: TRBV10-2

cdr3_aa: CASSAGEGGWETQYF
cdr3_nt: TGTGCCAGCAGCGCGGGGGAAGGAGGGTGGGAGACCCAGTACTTC
clone_size: -
cdr3_length: 15
d_call: TRBD2
j_call: TRBJ2-5
v_call: TRBV2

cdr3_aa: CATSDWTGEAFF
cdr3_nt: TGTGCCACCAGTGACTGGACAGGCGAAGCTTTCTTT
clone_size: few
cdr3_length: 12
d_call: TRBD1
j_call: TRBJ1-1
v_call: TRBV24-1

cdr3_aa: CASSLVNSPNEKLFF
cdr3_nt: TGCGCCAGCAGCTTGGTCAACAGCCCTAATGAAAAACTGTTTTTT
clone_size: -
cdr3_length: 15
d_call: -
j_call: TRBJ1-4
v_call: TRBV5-1

cdr3_aa: CATSAQGGNTEAFF
cdr3_nt: TGTGCCACCTCCGCCCAGGGGGGTAACACTGAAGCTTTCTTT
clone_size: once
cdr3_length: 14
d_call: TRBD1
j_call: TRBJ1-1
v_call: TRBV2

cdr3_aa: CASSFGGDYGYTF
cdr3_nt: TGCGCCAGCAGCTTTGGGGGGGATTATGGCTACACCTTC
clone_size: -
cdr3_length: 13
d_call: -
j_call: TRBJ1-2
v_call: TRBV5-1

cdr3_aa: CASSYYRTSYEQYF
cdr3_nt: TGCGCCAGCAGCTACTACAGGACCTCCTACGAGCAGTACTTC
clone_size: -
cdr3_length: 14
d_call: -
j_call: TRBJ2-7
v_call: TRBV5-1

cdr3_aa: CASSEGNSYEQYF
cdr3_nt: TGTGCCAGCAGTGAGGGTAATTCCTACGAGCAGTACTTC
clone_size: -
cdr3_length: 13
d_call: -
j_call: TRBJ2-7
v_call: TRBV2

cdr3_aa: CASGGNSPLHF
cdr3_nt: TGTGCCAGCGGGGGTAATTCACCCCTCCACTTT
clone_size: -
cdr3_length: 11
d_call: -
j_call: TRBJ1-6
v_call: TRBV28

cdr3_aa: CASSLGLAGGPGETQYF
cdr3_nt: TGTGCCAGCAGCTTAGGACTAGCGGGGGGGCCGGGAGAGACCCAGTACTTC
clone_size: -
cdr3_length: 17
d_call: TRBD2
j_call: TRBJ2-5
v_call: TRBV7-2

cdr3_aa: CASSFDRYEQYF
cdr3_nt: TGTGCCAGCAGCTTTGATAGGTACGAGCAGTACTTC
clone_size: few
cdr3_length: 12
d_call: -
j_call: TRBJ2-7
v_call: TRBV7-9

cdr3_aa: CASSLAMGAVGGYTF
cdr3_nt: TGTGCCAGCAGCTTAGCGATGGGGGCTGTGGGAGGCTACACCTTC
clone_size: once
cdr3_length: 15
d_call: -
j_call: TRBJ1-2
v_call: TRBV7-2

cdr3_aa: CASSGRDPGVTEAFF
cdr3_nt: TGTGCCAGCAGTGGCAGGGACCCCGGGGTCACTGAAGCTTTCTTT
clone_size: -
cdr3_length: 15
d_call: -
j_call: TRBJ1-1
v_call: TRBV6-2/TRBV6-3

cdr3_aa: CASGPGTSRGYEQYF
cdr3_nt: TGTGCTAGTGGCCCGGGAACGAGCAGGGGTTACGAGCAGTACTTC
clone_size: few
cdr3_length: 15
d_call: -
j_call: TRBJ2-7
v_call: TRBV12-5

cdr3_aa: CASSELGSDFYGYTF
cdr3_nt: TGTGCCAGCAGTGAATTAGGGTCGGACTTCTATGGCTACACCTTC
clone_size: -
cdr3_length: 15
d_call: -
j_call: TRBJ1-2
v_call: TRBV2